Detailed here is one T cell receptor (beta chain). In the source study's methods: Reference gene primer amplification yielded estimated nucleated cell counts. Sequenced by immunoSEQ multiplex PCR; TCRdb stores in-frame clones only, minus some. The V and J calls and clone size come from that table; D and trimming were worked out from the DNA. The table lists some 150,000 clones, 86% of them singletons. This entry is derived from a study of blood T cell repertoires in COVID-19. Study summary: T cells, B-cell-depleted T cells, or PBMCs supplied cDNA or gDNA.

The CDR3 spans 16 residues. The V gene lost 1 base and the J gene lost 2 bases, with 12 bases spanning the gap. Germline values: CDR1 MGHRA, CDR2 YSYEKL. This chain connects TRBV4-1 to TRBJ1-3, with D perhaps TRBD1 (5 bases). The receptor was isolated from a woman older than 75 in a cohort sampled during active or convalescent COVID-19. The sample consisted of peripheral blood. The CDR3 loop is CASSQVLSRAGNTIYF. As DNA, the CDR3 is TGCGCCAGCAGCCAAGTACTTAGCAGGGCTGGAAACACCATATATTTT.